Each of the 13 T cell receptor beta chains below was sequenced from the same sample in a study of T cells expressing NK-cell markers. After re-calling the 5' RACE reads, TCRdb lists one entry per CDR3 protein, DNA absent. The sample spans 350,000 to 400,000 distinct CDR3 sequences; the ten largest clones claim roughly a tenth. Sequencing input: blood T cells: a sorted CD56 or NKG2C T cell subset, CD4+ or CD8+ T cells, or bulk PBMC T cells (not recorded which). The receptors derive from a woman between 50 and 59 years old in good health.

The chain links TRBV5-1 to TRBJ2-1; TCRdb reports TRBD2, a call that lacks DNA to check it against. Per the germline V gene, CDR1 is SGHRS and CDR2 is YFSETQ. The CDR3 covers 18 residues. The CDR3 region is CASSLPMRGLAGLNEQFF.

The chain couples TRBV6-6 to TRBJ1-5. The length of the CDR3 is 12 residues. Germline CDR1 and CDR2: MNHNY and SVGAGI (reference sequence). The chain's CDR3 is CASNGENQPQHF.

The chain has TRBV12-3 or TRBV12-4 and TRBJ2-7; checking the TCRdb D call of TRBD1 is not possible without DNA. This CDR3 is 13 amino acids long. The CDR3 region is CASSSLRDYEQYF.

This chain joins TRBV19 and TRBJ2-4; TCRdb's D call of TRBD1 is untestable without DNA. This CDR3 has 13 amino acids. In germline, CDR1 is LNHDA, CDR2 SQIVND (reference sequence). The CDR3 region is CASSFNRENIQYF.

J is TRBJ2-3 and V is TRBV6-6; TCRdb gives TRBD2 as the D gene, but with no DNA this cannot be confirmed. Germline loops: CDR1 MNHNY, CDR2 SVGAGI (reference sequence). The CDR3 spans 18 residues. The CDR3 region is CASSSTRGTSDSTDTQYF.

The V and J genes are TRBV11-2 and TRBJ2-1. The CDR3 totals 15 residues. Germline CDR1 and CDR2: SGHAT and FQNNGV. The CDR3 spells CASSWSGRAYNEQFF.

The chain links TRBV12-3 or TRBV12-4 to TRBJ2-1; TCRdb reports TRBD2, a call that lacks DNA to check it against. The CDR3 length is 15 residues. CDR3 region: CASRRLAGGPIEQFF.

The chain combines TRBV5-1 with TRBJ2-1; TCRdb selects TRBD2, and the lack of DNA leaves this call unchecked. The CDR3 contains 17 residues. The germline gives CDR1 SGHRS, CDR2 YFSETQ. The CDR3: CASSYGTSGRSYNEQFF.

The V call is TRBV2, the J call TRBJ2-2; the D call from TCRdb, TRBD2, cannot be confirmed without DNA. The V gene's germline CDR1 is SNHLY and CDR2 FYNNEI. The CDR3 extends over 16 amino acids. CDR3 residues: CASSRGTTLSPGELFF. The complete variable domain, with remaining parts taken from reference TRBV2 and TRBJ2-2, reads EPEVTQTPSHQVTQMGQEVILRCVPISNHLYFYWYRQILGQKVEFLVSFYNNEISEKSEIFDDQFSVERPDGSNFTLKIRSTKLEDSAMYFCASSRGTTLSPGELFFGEGSRLTVL.

V gene TRBV12-3 or TRBV12-4 combines with J gene TRBJ2-1; with no DNA, the TCRdb D assignment of TRBD2 cannot be verified. The CDR3 is 15 residues long. The chain's CDR3 is CASSRRKLAENEQFF.

This chain links TRBV24-1 with TRBJ2-2. Germline CDR1 and CDR2: KGHDR and SFDVKD. The CDR3 length is 15 residues. The CDR3 region is CATSDYGRDTGELFF.

The chain joins TRBV29-1 to TRBJ2-1; TCRdb lists TRBD2, though no DNA is available to test this call. This CDR3 is built from 11 residues. Germline-derived CDR1 and CDR2 are SQVTM and ANQGSEA. The CDR3 reads CSVDDPPRQFF.

The rearrangement links TRBV12-3 or TRBV12-4 to TRBJ1-1. The CDR3 consists of 12 residues. CDR3 in amino acids: CASSFSDFEAFF.